This TCR beta chain is from a study of CD4 T cells in relation to SARS-CoV-2 and coronaviruses. At the level of the study: PBMCs were cultured with antigen for less than twelve days before TCR beta sequencing. Shared crossreactive spike epitopes were mapped to their HLA restriction.

Germline trimming cut 6 bases from V and 7 bases from J; bases unmatched to any gene: 5. The CDR3 spans 14 residues. CDR1 SEHNR and CDR2 FQNEAQ come from the germline V gene (reference sequence). Naive and memory CD4+ T cells were cultured with CEF, then survey-sequenced. Data came from immunoSEQ multiplex PCR; TCRdb stores just in-frame clones and leaves some out. The table records approximately 41,000 clones, roughly 84% of them present only once. About this clone itself: Its cognate antigen is unknown.

The chain links TRBV7-9 to TRBJ2-3; TRBD1 matches 12 bases. This TCR derives from an adult with COVID-19. The specimen sequenced was naive CD4+ T cells from PBMCs, cultured in vitro. Sample subset: naive CD4+ T cells isolated by negative enrichment. CDR3 sequence reads: CASSRDRGPHTQYF. CDR3 bases: TGTGCCAGCAGTCGGGACAGGGGGCCACATACGCAGTATTTT.